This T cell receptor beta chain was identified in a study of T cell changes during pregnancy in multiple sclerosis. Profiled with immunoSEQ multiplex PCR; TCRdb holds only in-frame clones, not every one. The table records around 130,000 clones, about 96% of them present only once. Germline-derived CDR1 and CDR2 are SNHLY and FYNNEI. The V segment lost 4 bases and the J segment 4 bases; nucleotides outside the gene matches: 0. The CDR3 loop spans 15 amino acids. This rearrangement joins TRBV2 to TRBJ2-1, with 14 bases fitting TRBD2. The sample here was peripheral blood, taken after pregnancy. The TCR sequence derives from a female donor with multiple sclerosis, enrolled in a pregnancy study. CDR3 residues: CASSGTSGRYNEQFF. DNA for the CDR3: TGTGCCAGCAGTGGGACTAGCGGGAGGTACAATGAGCAGTTCTTC.